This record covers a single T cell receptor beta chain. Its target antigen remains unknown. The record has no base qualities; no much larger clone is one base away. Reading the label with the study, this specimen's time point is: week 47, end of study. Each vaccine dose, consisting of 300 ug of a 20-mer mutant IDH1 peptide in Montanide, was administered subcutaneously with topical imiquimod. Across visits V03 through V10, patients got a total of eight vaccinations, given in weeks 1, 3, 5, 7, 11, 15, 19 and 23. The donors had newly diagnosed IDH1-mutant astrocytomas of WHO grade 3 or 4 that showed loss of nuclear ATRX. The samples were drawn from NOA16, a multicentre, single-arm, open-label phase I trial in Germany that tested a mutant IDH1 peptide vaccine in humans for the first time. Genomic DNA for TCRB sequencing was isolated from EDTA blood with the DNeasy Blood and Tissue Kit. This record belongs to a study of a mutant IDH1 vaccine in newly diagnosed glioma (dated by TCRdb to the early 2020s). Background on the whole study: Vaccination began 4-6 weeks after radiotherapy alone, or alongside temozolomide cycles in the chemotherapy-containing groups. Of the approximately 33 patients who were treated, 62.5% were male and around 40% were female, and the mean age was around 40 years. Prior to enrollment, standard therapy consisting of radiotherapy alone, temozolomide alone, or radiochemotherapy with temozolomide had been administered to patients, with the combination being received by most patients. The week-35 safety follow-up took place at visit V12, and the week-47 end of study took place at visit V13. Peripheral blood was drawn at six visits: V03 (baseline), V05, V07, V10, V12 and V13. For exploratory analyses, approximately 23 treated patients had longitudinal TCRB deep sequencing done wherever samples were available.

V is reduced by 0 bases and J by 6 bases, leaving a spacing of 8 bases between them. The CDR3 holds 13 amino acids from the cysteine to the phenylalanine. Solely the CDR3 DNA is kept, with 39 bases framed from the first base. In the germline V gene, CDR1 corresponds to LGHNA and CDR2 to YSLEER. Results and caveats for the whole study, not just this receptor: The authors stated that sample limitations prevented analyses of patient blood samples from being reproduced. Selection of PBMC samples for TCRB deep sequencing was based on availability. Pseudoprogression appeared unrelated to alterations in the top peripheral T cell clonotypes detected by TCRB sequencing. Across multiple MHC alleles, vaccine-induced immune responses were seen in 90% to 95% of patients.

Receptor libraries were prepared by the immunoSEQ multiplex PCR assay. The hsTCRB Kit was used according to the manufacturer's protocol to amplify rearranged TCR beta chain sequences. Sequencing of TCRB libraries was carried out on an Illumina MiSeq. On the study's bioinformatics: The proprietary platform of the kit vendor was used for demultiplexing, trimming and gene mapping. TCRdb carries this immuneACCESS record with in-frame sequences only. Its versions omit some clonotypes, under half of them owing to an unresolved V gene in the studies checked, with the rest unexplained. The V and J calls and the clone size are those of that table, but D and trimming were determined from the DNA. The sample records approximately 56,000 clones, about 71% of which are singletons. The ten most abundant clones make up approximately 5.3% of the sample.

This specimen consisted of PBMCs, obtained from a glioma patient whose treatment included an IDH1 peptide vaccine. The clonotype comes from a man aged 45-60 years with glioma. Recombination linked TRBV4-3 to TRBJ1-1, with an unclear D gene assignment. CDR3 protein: CASSQDTEAEAFF. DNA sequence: TGCGCCAGCAGCCAAGATACAGAGGCTGAAGCTTTCTTT.